The clone carrying this T cell receptor (beta chain) was seen only once. This sample stems from a study of blood T cell repertoires in COVID-19. Study-level background: The study drew acute and convalescent COVID-19 samples from the United States, Italy and Spain. PBMCs, B-cell-depleted T cells, or T cells provided the cDNA or gDNA that made up the material.

V dropped 3 bases and J dropped 5 bases, with 10 bases sitting between them. This CDR3 is built from 13 residues. Recruited during active infection, patients (from Seattle) were subsequently followed longitudinally. The assay was immunoSEQ multiplex PCR, and TCRdb's table has in-frame clones only and misses some. Of tens of thousands of clones listed, around nine tenths are singletons. This TCR was sampled from a man aged 55 to 70 with COVID-19, enrolled during active disease. What was sequenced was peripheral blood. The gene calls are TRBV12-3 or TRBV12-4 and TRBJ1-1; maybe TRBD1 (5 bases). The CDR3 DNA reads as TGTGCCAGCAGTTTTCAGGGTATGACTGAAGCTTTCTTT. Translated: CASSFQGMTEAFF.